The sequence of this T cell receptor beta chain was determined in a study of memory CD4+ T cells and cytomegalovirus serostatus. Study context: Donors were healthy Belgian adults, fewer than ten CMV seropositive and 24 seronegative. Study conclusions and caveats: Repertoires predicted CMV serostatus with median bootstrapped AUC of about 0.94.

The sort gate was single viable CD3+CD4+CD8-CD45RO+ cells for memory CD4+ T cells. CMV serostatus came from serum IgG against pp150, pp28, p38, p52. Assay: immunoSEQ multiplex PCR; the TCRdb copy retains only in-frame clones and omits some. This table holds just over 40,000 clones, more than 75% found once. This clone appeared once. Its antigen is not identified. Germline CDR1 and CDR2: SGHNT and YYREEE (reference sequence). The V and J ends lost 2 bases and 4 bases, in that order; junction bases with no gene match: 7. The CDR3 length is 16 residues. The clonotype originates from an adult in good health and CMV-seronegative. The sample consisted of memory CD4+ T cells from blood. V is TRBV5-4 and J is TRBJ2-1; 9 bases are shared with TRBD2. The CDR3 DNA reads as TGTGCCAGCAGCTTTAAGGTAGCGGGGGATTACAATGAGCAGTTCTTC. Its protein is CASSFKVAGDYNEQFF.